The 7 T cell receptor beta chains in this list originate from one sample, sequenced in a study of a mutant IDH1 vaccine in newly diagnosed glioma. Some clones are missing from TCRdb's copy, which holds only in-frame ones; the method was immunoSEQ multiplex PCR. Among around 44,000 clones listed, under 85% were seen once. Stated time point: week 35, safety follow-up. In the vaccine, a single dose held 300 ug of the mutant IDH1 20-mer peptide, along with topical imiquimod. No cognate antigen is known for these TCRs. The sequencing used PBMCs, collected from a glioma patient whose treatment included an IDH1 peptide vaccine. These receptors originate from a man aged 35 to 55 with glioma.

This chain links TRBV12-5 with TRBJ2-5, with 11 positions matching TRBD1. The length of the CDR3 is 14 residues. Looked up from germline, CDR1 is LGHNT and CDR2 is FRNRAP. With 6 bases clipped from V and 7 bases from J, the junction kept 7 bases outside the gene matches. CDR3 nucleotide sequence: TGTGCTAGTGGGCCGGACAGGGGGCGAGGGACCCAGTACTTC. It codes for CASGPDRGRGTQYF.

The chain has TRBV6-5 and TRBJ2-2; maybe TRBD2 (6 bases). V dropped 7 bases and J dropped 5 bases, with 14 bases sitting between them. This CDR3 has 14 residues. Per germline, CDR1 MNHEY and CDR2 SVGAGI. CDR3 coding DNA: TGTGCCAGCACCCCGGGACGGGGGACCGGGGAGCTGTTTTTT. It specifies CASTPGRGTGELFF.

This sequence joins TRBV29-1 and TRBJ2-5, with TRBD2 matching 7 bases. Unmatched junction bases numbered 3, after V lost 6 bases and J lost 5 bases. This CDR3 contains 11 residues. Germline assignment: CDR1 SQVTM and CDR2 ANQGSEA. The CDR3 sequence is CSVTGGETQYF. CDR3 in DNA: TGCAGCGTGACCGGGGGGGAGACCCAGTACTTC.

The rearrangement links TRBV6-1 to TRBJ2-7; D may be TRBD2 (6 bases). Trimming shortened V by 3 bases and J by 7 bases, and 10 bases separated the two germline ends. The germline V gene encodes CDR1 MNHNS and CDR2 SASEGT. This CDR3 has 12 amino acids. CDR3 sequence (DNA): TGTGCCAGCAGTGAGAATGGGAGGGAGCAGTACTTC. This translates into CASSENGREQYF.

The chain recombines TRBV10-3 with TRBJ1-5; maybe TRBD1 (6 bases). Germline lookup yields CDR1 ENHRY and CDR2 SYGVKD. Trimming stripped 10 bases from V and 0 bases from J, with 13 bases between. CDR3 length: 14 residues. CDR3 DNA: TGTGCCAGAAGGGGGGAAAATAGCAATCAGCCCCAGCATTTT. It codes for CARRGENSNQPQHF.

The chain joins TRBV4-1 to TRBJ1-1; D is unclear. Germline lookup yields CDR1 MGHRA and CDR2 YSYEKL. Trimming cost V 0 bases and J 3 bases, with 5 bases left between them. This CDR3 contains 13 residues. CDR3 amino acids: CASSQDLYTEAFF. The CDR3 DNA follows: TGCGCCAGCAGCCAAGACCTTTACACTGAAGCTTTCTTT.

This chain uses TRBV15 with TRBJ1-5; D is possibly TRBD1 (6 bases). The germline V gene encodes CDR1 LNHNV and CDR2 YYDKDF (reference sequence). The CDR3 consists of 18 residues. V lost 1 base and J lost 0, with 16 bases in between. The CDR3 nucleotides read TGTGCCACCAGCAGAGGCGCGGGGGGCCCTTATAGCAATCAGCCCCAGCATTTT. Translation: CATSRGAGGPYSNQPQHF.